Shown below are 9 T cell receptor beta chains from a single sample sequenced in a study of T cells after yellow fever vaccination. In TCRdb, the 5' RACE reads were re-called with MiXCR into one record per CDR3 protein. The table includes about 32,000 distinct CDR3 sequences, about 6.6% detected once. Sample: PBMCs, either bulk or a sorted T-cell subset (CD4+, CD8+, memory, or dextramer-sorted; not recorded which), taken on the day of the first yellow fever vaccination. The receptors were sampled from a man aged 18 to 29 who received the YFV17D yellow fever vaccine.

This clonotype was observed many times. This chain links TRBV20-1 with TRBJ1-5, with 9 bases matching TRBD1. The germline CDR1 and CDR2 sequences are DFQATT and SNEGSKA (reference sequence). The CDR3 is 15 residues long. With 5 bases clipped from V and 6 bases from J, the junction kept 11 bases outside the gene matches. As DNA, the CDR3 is TGCAGTGCTTGGCGAATCACAGGGGGCGGTCAGCCCCAGCATTTT. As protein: CSAWRITGGGQPQHF.

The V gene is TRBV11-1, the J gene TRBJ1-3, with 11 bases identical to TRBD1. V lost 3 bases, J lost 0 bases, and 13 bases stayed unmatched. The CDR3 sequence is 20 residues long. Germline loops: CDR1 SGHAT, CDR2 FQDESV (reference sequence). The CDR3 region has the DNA TGTGCCAGCAGCTTCCCGCCCCCAGGGACAGGGGGTATCTCTGGAAACACCATATATTTT. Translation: CASSFPPPGTGGISGNTIYF.

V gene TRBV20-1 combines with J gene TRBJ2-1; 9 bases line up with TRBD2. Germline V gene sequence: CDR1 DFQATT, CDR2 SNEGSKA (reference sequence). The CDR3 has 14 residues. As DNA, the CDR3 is TGCTTCTGCAGCCAGGCGGGGGGGGTAAATGAGCAGTTCTTC. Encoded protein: CFCSQAGGVNEQFF.

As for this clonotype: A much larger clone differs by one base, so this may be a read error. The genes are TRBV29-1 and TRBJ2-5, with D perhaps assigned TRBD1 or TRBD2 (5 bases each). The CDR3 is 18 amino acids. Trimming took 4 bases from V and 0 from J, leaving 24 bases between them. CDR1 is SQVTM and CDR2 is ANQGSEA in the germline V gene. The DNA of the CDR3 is TGCAGCGTTGTAGATCATATGTCAGGGAGACCGTACCAAGAGACCCAGTACTTC. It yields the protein CSVVDHMSGRPYQETQYF.

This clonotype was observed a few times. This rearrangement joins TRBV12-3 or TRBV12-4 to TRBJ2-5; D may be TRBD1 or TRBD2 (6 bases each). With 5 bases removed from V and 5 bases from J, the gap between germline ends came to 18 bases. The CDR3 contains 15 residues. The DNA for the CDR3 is TGTGCCAGCAGTCGTCGAGGGGGGCGCCTGGAGACCCAGTACTTC. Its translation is CASSRRGGRLETQYF.

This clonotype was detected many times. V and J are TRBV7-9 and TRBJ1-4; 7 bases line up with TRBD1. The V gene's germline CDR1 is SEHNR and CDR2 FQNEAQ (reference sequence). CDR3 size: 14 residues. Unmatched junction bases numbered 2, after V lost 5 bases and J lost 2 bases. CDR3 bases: TGTGCCAGCAGCGGGACAGATACTAATGAAAAACTGTTTTTT. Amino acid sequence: CASSGTDTNEKLFF.

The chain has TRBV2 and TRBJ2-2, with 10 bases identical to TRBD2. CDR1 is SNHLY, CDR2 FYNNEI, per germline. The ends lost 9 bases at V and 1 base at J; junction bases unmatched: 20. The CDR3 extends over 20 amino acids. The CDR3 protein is CASSELTLHLAGGNTGELFF. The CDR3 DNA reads TGTGCCAGTTCGGAGTTAACCCTACATTTAGCGGGGGGGAACACCGGGGAGCTGTTTTTT. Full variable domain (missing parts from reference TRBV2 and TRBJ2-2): EPEVTQTPSHQVTQMGQEVILRCVPISNHLYFYWYRQILGQKVEFLVSFYNNEISEKSEIFDDQFSVERPDGSNFTLKIRSTKLEDSAMYFCASSELTLHLAGGNTGELFFGEGSRLTVL.

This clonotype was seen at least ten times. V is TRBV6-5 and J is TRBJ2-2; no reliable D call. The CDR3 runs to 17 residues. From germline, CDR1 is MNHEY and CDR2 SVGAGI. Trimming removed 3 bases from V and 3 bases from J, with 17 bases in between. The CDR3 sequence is CASSYSPRPSHTGELFF. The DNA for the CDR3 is TGTGCCAGCAGTTATTCCCCGAGACCCAGCCACACCGGGGAGCTGTTTTTT.

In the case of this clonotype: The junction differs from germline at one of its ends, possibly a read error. The DNA for the CDR3 is TGTGCCAGCAGTTTGGGGGGTTCCGATACGCAGTATTTT. Encoded protein: CASSLGGSDTQYF. This rearrangement joins TRBV5-6 to TRBJ2-3; D is possibly TRBD2 (6 bases). This CDR3 has 13 amino acids. Germline assignment: CDR1 SGHDT and CDR2 YYEEEE.